The 27 T cell receptor beta chains below were found in one sample sequenced in a study of shared clonotypes between healthy human individuals. Profiled with immunoSEQ multiplex PCR; TCRdb holds only in-frame clones, not every one. The repertoire holds nearly 1 million clones, around 80% seen once, with over 1.3% in the top ten. Sequencing was carried out using memory CD4+ T cells sorted from blood. Subset denoted: CD45RA-negative fraction. The receptors were sampled from a man younger than 30 in good health.

J is TRBJ2-3 and V is TRBV7-9; tentatively, D is TRBD1 (5 bases). V lost 0 bases and J lost 2, with 15 bases in between. The germline V gene has CDR1 SEHNR and CDR2 FQNEAQ (reference sequence). This CDR3 spans 17 amino acids. The CDR3 sequence is CASSLAVDTTLTDTQYF. The CDR3 DNA follows: TGTGCCAGCAGCTTAGCGGTGGACACGACGCTCACAGATACGCAGTATTTT.

The chain has TRBV5-1 and TRBJ2-5; TRBD1 might be the D (6 bases). The CDR3 runs to 14 residues. Germline CDR1 and CDR2: SGHRS and YFSETQ. Trimming left V 2 bases short and J 4 bases short, with 12 bases between. In DNA, the CDR3 is TGCGCCAGCAGCTTCCACAGGGCGGGAGAGACCCAGTACTTC. This sequence encodes CASSFHRAGETQYF.

This clone was counted a few times. The chain is built from TRBV7-8 and TRBJ2-2; D may be TRBD2 (5 bases). This CDR3 is 16 amino acids long. Germline CDR1 and CDR2: SGHVS and FQNEAQ. The V and J ends lost 3 bases and 0 bases respectively, with 11 bases between them. CDR3 amino acids: CASSFSGAANTGELFF. In DNA form, the CDR3 reads TGTGCCAGCAGCTTCAGCGGAGCAGCGAACACCGGGGAGCTGTTTTTT.

This clone came up once. This rearrangement joins TRBV2 to TRBJ1-3; D gene unclear. Trimming shortened V by 8 bases and J by 3 bases, and 11 bases separated the two germline ends. CDR3 length: 13 amino acids. Per germline, CDR1 SNHLY and CDR2 FYNNEI. The CDR3: CASRGNLGNTIYF. The CDR3 DNA follows: TGTGCCAGCCGGGGAAATCTTGGAAACACCATATATTTT.

This clone was recorded only once. This chain uses TRBV6-1 with TRBJ2-4; D unclear. The germline CDR1 and CDR2 sequences are MNHNS and SASEGT. The CDR3 consists of 15 residues. V lost 1 base to trimming and J lost 1 base, with 8 bases between them. The CDR3 DNA sequence: TGTGCCAGCAGTGAAGGTTCGAAGGCCAAAAACATTCAGTACTTC. As protein: CASSEGSKAKNIQYF.

The CDR3 sequence: CASSLLGGRGDEKLFF. The DNA for the CDR3 is TGCGCCAGCAGCCTCCTGGGGGGGAGAGGGGATGAAAAACTGTTTTTT. This sequence joins TRBV4-3 and TRBJ1-4; D possibly corresponds to TRBD1 (5 bases). Germline-derived CDR1 and CDR2 are LGHNA and YSLEER. This CDR3 contains 16 residues. The V and J ends lost 4 bases and 6 bases respectively, with 18 bases between them.

The genes are TRBV6-5 and TRBJ1-4; D is possibly TRBD1 (5 bases). Germline CDR1 and CDR2: MNHEY and SVGAGI. V dropped 6 bases and J dropped 5 bases, with 13 bases sitting between them. This CDR3 contains 14 residues. For the CDR3, the DNA is TGTGCCAGCAGGTACACGGGGCCGAATGAAAAACTGTTTTTT. This translates into CASRYTGPNEKLFF.

V and J are TRBV7-3 and TRBJ2-1; 7 bases fit TRBD1. This CDR3 spans 15 amino acids. V dropped 1 base and J dropped 8; count of bases not matched to a gene: 8. Germline V CDR1 and CDR2: SGHTA, FQGTGA. The DNA of the CDR3 is TGTGCCAGCAGCTTAAGGACAGGCCCCTGGGATGAGCAGTTCTTC. It is translated as CASSLRTGPWDEQFF.

The V and J genes are TRBV25-1 and TRBJ1-2, with 7 bases lining up with TRBD1. CDR1 is MGHDK, CDR2 SYGVNS, per germline. CDR3 size: 17 residues. V was pared by 4 bases and J by 5 bases, with 16 bases of the junction left unmatched. The CDR3 spells CASSAGGTEGLLYGYTF. The CDR3 DNA reads as TGTGCCAGCAGTGCAGGGGGTACAGAAGGCCTCCTTTATGGCTACACCTTC.

This clone was recorded a few times. This sequence joins TRBV10-2 and TRBJ2-5; D might be TRBD1 (6 bases). Germline assignment: CDR1 WSHSY and CDR2 SAAADI. Trimming stripped 7 bases from V and 5 bases from J, with 11 bases between. This CDR3 spans 12 amino acids. CDR3 nucleotides: TGCGCCAGCACGGCAGGGGTGGAGACCCAGTACTTC. It codes for CASTAGVETQYF.

The chain couples TRBV10-2 to TRBJ1-6; D is possibly TRBD1 (5 bases). CDR3 size: 13 residues. Germline V gene data show CDR1 as WSHSY and CDR2 as SAAADI. The V end was cut by 7 bases, the J end by 9 bases, with 13 bases between. The CDR3 region has the DNA TGCGCCAGCACCGATCCCAGGGCTTCACCCCTCCACTTT. This encodes CASTDPRASPLHF.

CDR3 sequence: CASSFTFSVEQYF. CDR3 coding DNA: TGTGCCAGCAGCTTCACCTTTTCGGTCGAGCAGTACTTC. This rearrangement joins TRBV7-2 to TRBJ2-7; D is undetermined. Trimming took off 3 bases at V and 6 bases at J, with 12 bases between the two ends. CDR1 and CDR2 from the germline V gene are SGHTA and FQGNSA. The CDR3 length is 13 residues.

This clone has only one observation. Other DNA sequences in the same sample also yield this CDR3. V is TRBV28 and J is TRBJ2-6; D not resolved. CDR3 length equals 12 residues. The V end was cut by 8 bases, the J end by 1 base, with 3 bases between. Germline assignment: CDR1 MDHEN and CDR2 SYDVKM. CDR3 residues: CASGSGANVLTF. Written as DNA, the CDR3 is TGTGCCAGCGGGTCTGGGGCCAACGTCCTGACTTTC.

V usage is TRBV5-1 and J usage is TRBJ2-1; D is perhaps TRBD1 or TRBD2 (5 bases each). V was trimmed by 4 bases and J by 5 bases, leaving 19 bases between them. Germline CDR1 SGHRS, CDR2 YFSETQ. The CDR3 is made up of 16 amino acids. In DNA form, the CDR3 reads TGCGCCAGCAGCCCCAGGGAGTTCAGTGGCAACAATGAGCAGTTCTTC. It codes for CASSPREFSGNNEQFF.

The genes are TRBV5-6 and TRBJ1-6; 8 bases align to TRBD1. With 5 bases clipped from V and 1 base from J, the junction kept 8 bases outside the gene matches. Per the germline V gene, CDR1 is SGHDT and CDR2 is YYEEEE. This CDR3 has 17 residues. The CDR3 bases are TGTGCCAGCAGTCGTAGACAGGGGTTTTCCTATAATTCACCCCTCCACTTT. This encodes CASSRRQGFSYNSPLHF. Supplemented by reference TRBV5-6 and TRBJ1-6, the full variable domain reads DAGVTQSPTHLIKTRGQQVTLRCSPKSGHDTVSWYQQALGQGPQFIFQYYEEEERQRGNFPDRFSGHQFPNYSSELNVNALLLGDSALYLCASSRRQGFSYNSPLHFGNGTRLTVT.

This chain joins TRBV18 and TRBJ1-2; D is unresolved. Germline V CDR1 and CDR2: KGHSH, LQKENI. The CDR3 totals 18 residues. The germline V and J ends were trimmed by 4 bases and 4 bases, with 25 bases remaining between them. The CDR3 bases are TGTGCCAGCTCACTCTATATCCCGTCGGAGGGAAAAGTCTATGGCTACACCTTC. Translation: CASSLYIPSEGKVYGYTF.

This clone was observed a single time. The chain carries TRBV7-2 and TRBJ1-5; D remains ambiguous. Trimming cost V 2 bases and J 4 bases, with 6 bases left between them. The V gene's germline CDR1 is SGHTA and CDR2 FQGNSA. The CDR3 length is 13 residues. The CDR3 loop is CASSLRKNQPQHF. The CDR3 DNA reads as TGTGCCAGCAGCTTACGGAAAAATCAGCCCCAGCATTTT. The full variable domain, completed using reference TRBV7-2 and TRBJ1-5, is GAGVSQSPSNKVTEKGKDVELRCDPISGHTALYWYRQSLGQGLEFLIYFQGNSAPDKSGLPSDRFSAERTGGSVSTLTIQRTQQEDSAVYLCASSLRKNQPQHFGDGTRLSIL.

The V call is TRBV28, the J call TRBJ2-1, with D perhaps given as TRBD1 or TRBD2 (5 bases each). Trimming took off 10 bases at V and 3 bases at J, with 13 bases between the two ends. This CDR3 has 13 amino acids. CDR1 MDHEN and CDR2 SYDVKM come from the germline V gene. CDR3 sequence: CATGRDLYNEQFF. In DNA, the CDR3 is TGTGCCACGGGCCGGGACCTCTACAATGAGCAGTTCTTC. Supplemented by reference TRBV28 and TRBJ2-1, the full variable domain reads DVKVTQSSRYLVKRTGEKVFLECVQDMDHENMFWYRQDPGLGLRLIYFSYDVKMKEKGDIPEGYSVSREKKERFSLILESASTNQTSMYLCATGRDLYNEQFFGPGTRLTVL.

The table lists this clone with a count of one. The chain links TRBV21-1 to TRBJ1-6. TRBV21-1 is assigned pseudogene status. This CDR3 has 13 residues. The CDR3 coding sequence is TGTGCCAGCAAGCGAGACTATAATTCACCCCTCCACTTT. Protein sequence: CASKRDYNSPLHF.

This clone came up many times. Other DNA sequences of this sample code for an identical CDR3. V usage is TRBV6-6 and J usage is TRBJ2-3, with 9 bases that match TRBD1. Germline-derived CDR1 and CDR2 are MNHNY and SVGAGI (reference sequence). The V and J ends lost 7 bases and 1 base, in that order; junction bases with no gene match: 6. The CDR3 runs to 15 residues. For the CDR3, the DNA is TGTGCCAGCACGGACCGGGACAGGGGCACAGATACGCAGTATTTT. Translating gives CASTDRDRGTDTQYF.

This clone was seen a single time. The rearrangement links TRBV6-5 to TRBJ2-1; D ambiguous. CDR1 and CDR2 from the germline V gene are MNHEY and SVGAGI. The CDR3 totals 13 residues. Deletions cut 6 bases from V and 12 bases from J, with 18 bases between. The CDR3 DNA follows: TGTGCCAGCAGAACACCCGTCGGAATGGCGCAGTTCTTC. This encodes CASRTPVGMAQFF.

The table lists this clone with a few counts. The chain joins TRBV5-6 to TRBJ2-7; D not resolved. The V end was cut by 0 bases, the J end by 4 bases, with 14 bases between. This CDR3 region has 15 residues. Germline values: CDR1 SGHDT, CDR2 YYEEEE. CDR3 DNA sequence: TGTGCCAGCAGCTTGGGTCCTGGTATTATGTACGAGCAGTACTTC. This encodes CASSLGPGIMYEQYF.

As to this clone: A read error may produce the germline difference seen at one junction end. This chain uses TRBV29-1 with TRBJ2-2; D not certain. Germline loops: CDR1 SQVTM, CDR2 ANQGSEA. The CDR3 loop spans 11 amino acids. The CDR3 loop is CSVGNPGELFF. The CDR3 DNA reads as TGCAGCGTTGGGAACCCCGGGGAGCTGTTTTTT.

The chain carries TRBV2 and TRBJ2-6; 8 positions agree with TRBD2. Germline V lookup: CDR1 SNHLY, CDR2 FYNNEI. The CDR3 is 16 amino acids. With 4 bases clipped from V and 0 bases from J, the junction kept 2 bases outside the gene matches. The CDR3 region is CASSAGTSSGANVLTF. The CDR3 nucleotides are TGTGCCAGCAGTGCCGGGACTAGCTCTGGGGCCAACGTCCTGACTTTC.

V gene TRBV6-5 combines with J gene TRBJ2-2, with D perhaps matching TRBD1 (5 bases). CDR1 and CDR2 from the germline V gene are MNHEY and SVGAGI. Trimming removed 5 bases from V and 1 base from J, with 11 bases in between. The CDR3 is 15 amino acids. CDR3 in DNA: TGTGCCAGCAGTCTCCGACAGATGAACACCGGGGAGCTGTTTTTT. Amino acids: CASSLRQMNTGELFF.

J is TRBJ1-1 and V is TRBV6-1; 9 bases line up with TRBD1. The V and J ends lost 2 bases and 3 bases, in that order; junction bases with no gene match: 10. Germline CDR1 is MNHNS and CDR2 is SASEGT. CDR3 length: 17 residues. In DNA form, the CDR3 reads TGTGCCAGCAGTGAAATCCTGACAGGGGGTTATGACACTGAAGCTTTCTTT. The encoded protein is CASSEILTGGYDTEAFF.

The chain combines TRBV5-1 with TRBJ1-1; D not certain. Trimming cost V 0 bases and J 0 bases, with 15 bases left between them. The CDR3 is made up of 17 amino acids. Per the germline V gene, CDR1 is SGHRS and CDR2 is YFSETQ. The DNA of the CDR3 is TGCGCCAGCAGCTTGGGAACCTCGAGCGCCATGAACACTGAAGCTTTCTTT. This translates into CASSLGTSSAMNTEAFF.